These 19 T cell receptor beta chains share one sample of origin, sequenced in a study of blood T cell repertoires in COVID-19. The repertoire was sequenced with immunoSEQ multiplex PCR; TCRdb's copy has only in-frame clones and lacks some. The sample records more than 85,000 clones, about 75% being singletons. Sequenced material: peripheral blood. All receptors come from a woman in her seventies with acute or convalescent COVID-19.

This clone occurred a few times. The CDR3 is CASSHGLDRRNNSPLHF. The CDR3 nucleotides are TGTGCCAGCAGCCACGGTCTAGACAGGCGGAATAATTCACCCCTCCACTTT. The V and J genes are TRBV3-1 (or the pseudogene TRBV3-2) and TRBJ1-6; D possibly corresponds to TRBD1 (6 bases). CDR3 size: 17 residues. The ends were cut back, 3 bases at V and 5 bases at J, with 17 bases in the middle. The germline V gene has CDR1 LGHDT and CDR2 YNNKEL (reference sequence).

There are a few counts of this clone. V and J are TRBV27 and TRBJ2-3, with TRBD2 as a possible D gene (6 bases). The CDR3 runs to 14 residues. V lost 9 bases and J lost 4, with 17 bases in between. CDR1 and CDR2 (germline): MNHEY, SMNVEV (reference sequence). CDR3 coding DNA: TGTGCCAGTGGGACTGGGTTGGGCGCAGATACGCAGTATTTT. Translated, it gives CASGTGLGADTQYF.

The rearrangement uses TRBV4-1 and TRBJ2-7, with 7 nucleotides matching TRBD1. CDR1 is MGHRA, CDR2 YSYEKL, per germline. This CDR3 comprises 15 residues. Trimming cost V 2 bases and J 0 bases; bases outside gene matches: 4. The CDR3 protein is CASSQNRDSSYEQYF. The CDR3 nucleotides read TGCGCCAGCAGCCAAAACCGGGACAGCTCCTACGAGCAGTACTTC.

The J gene is TRBJ2-2, the V gene TRBV5-4; D possibly corresponds to TRBD2 (6 bases). CDR3 length: 14 residues. V was shortened by 5 bases and J by 5 bases, with 13 bases between the two germline ends. From germline, CDR1 is SGHNT and CDR2 YYREEE (reference sequence). CDR3 nucleotide sequence: TGTGCCAGCAGAGCCCAGGGAGGTACCGGGGAGCTGTTTTTT. Amino acids: CASRAQGGTGELFF.

V is TRBV6-5 and J is TRBJ1-6; D ambiguous. This CDR3 is built from 14 residues. V lost 6 bases and J 6 bases, leaving 12 bases between the germline ends. From germline, CDR1 is MNHEY and CDR2 SVGAGI. DNA of the CDR3: TGTGCCAGCAGCCCACCCTACCCTAATTCACCCCTCCACTTT. Protein: CASSPPYPNSPLHF.

The chain is built from TRBV5-1 and TRBJ2-7, with a tentative D call TRBD2 (6 bases). This CDR3 region has 13 residues. Trimming removed 0 bases from V and 12 bases from J, with 16 bases in between. Germline-derived CDR1 and CDR2 are SGHRS and YFSETQ. The DNA for the CDR3 is TGCGCCAGCAGCTTGGCGGGAGACAGCGAAAGGTACTTC. This codes for CASSLAGDSERYF. The full variable domain, its missing parts supplied by reference TRBV5-1 and TRBJ2-7, is KAGVTQTPRYLIKTRGQQVTLSCSPISGHRSVSWYQQTPGQGLQFLFEYFSETQRNKGNFPGRFSGRQFSNSRSEMNVSTLELGDSALYLCASSLAGDSERYFGPGTRLTVT.

This clone was found many times. The genes are TRBV5-1 and TRBJ2-7; D is possibly TRBD2 (7 bases). CDR1 and CDR2 from the germline V gene are SGHRS and YFSETQ. The CDR3 runs 16 residues. Trimming left V 7 bases short and J 7 bases short, with 27 bases between. CDR3: CASLSGWGGRGWEQYF. DNA of the CDR3: TGCGCCAGCTTGAGCGGTTGGGGGGGCCGGGGGTGGGAGCAGTACTTC.

This clone was found a few times. The V call is TRBV7-9, the J call TRBJ1-2; no clear D. The CDR3 length is 14 residues. Per the germline V gene, CDR1 is SEHNR and CDR2 is FQNEAQ (reference sequence). V was trimmed by 1 base and J by 8 bases, leaving 14 bases between them. The CDR3 nucleotides read TGTGCCAGCAGCTTAGGGACTTCGTCAAGGGGCTACACCTTC. Its translation: CASSLGTSSRGYTF. The full variable domain, rest sourced from reference TRBV7-9 and TRBJ1-2, is DTGVSQNPRHKITKRGQNVTFRCDPISEHNRLYWYRQTLGQGPEFLTYFQNEAQLEKSRLLSDRFSAERPKGSFSTLEIQRTEQGDSAMYLCASSLGTSSRGYTFGSGTRLTVV.

This clone was counted between two and nine times. The chain combines TRBV27 with TRBJ2-7; TRBD2 aligns across 8 bases. CDR3 length: 14 residues. CDR1 and CDR2 (germline): MNHEY, SMNVEV (reference sequence). V was pared by 3 bases and J by 6 bases, with 7 bases of the junction left unmatched. CDR3 sequence (DNA): TGTGCCAGCAGTTTCGGGAGGGGTAGGGGCGAGCAGTACTTC. It codes for CASSFGRGRGEQYF.

This clone was counted a few times. The V call is TRBV10-1, the J call TRBJ1-4, with a weak D call TRBD1 (6 bases). The CDR3 loop spans 16 amino acids. V lost 2 bases and J 7 bases, leaving 17 bases between the germline ends. Per the germline V gene, CDR1 is WNHNN and CDR2 is SYGVQD (reference sequence). CDR3 region: CASSEGSGGLGEKLFF. The CDR3 DNA reads TGCGCCAGCAGTGAGGGCTCCGGGGGGCTCGGTGAAAAACTGTTTTTT.

The chain employs TRBV9 and TRBJ1-1; 9 bases map to TRBD1. The germline CDR1 and CDR2 sequences are SGDLS and YYNGEE. CDR3 length: 15 amino acids. V lost 4 bases, J lost 8 bases, and 12 bases stayed unmatched. In DNA form, the CDR3 reads TGTGCCAGCAGCCGAACCGGGACAGGGACCATCGAAGCTTTCTTT. It codes for CASSRTGTGTIEAFF.

This clone showed up just a few times. The chain uses TRBV7-8 and TRBJ1-3; D is undetermined. The CDR3 extends over 13 amino acids. Germline loops: CDR1 SGHVS, CDR2 FQNEAQ. The germline V and J ends were trimmed by 3 bases and 3 bases, with 6 bases remaining between them. The CDR3 DNA sequence: TGTGCCAGCAGCTTTGGGCTTGGAAACACCATATATTTT. Translation gives CASSFGLGNTIYF.

The chain employs TRBV11-3 and TRBJ1-5; D perhaps matches TRBD1 (5 bases). The CDR3 covers 13 residues. Germline CDR1 SGHNT, CDR2 YENEEA. Trimming pared 8 bases from V and 2 bases from J, leaving 10 bases between. This CDR3 is CASWRDGNQPQHF. The CDR3 DNA reads TGTGCCAGCTGGAGGGACGGCAATCAGCCCCAGCATTTT.

This sequence joins TRBV7-6 and TRBJ2-1; 14 bases fit TRBD2. Germline V gives CDR1 SGHVS, CDR2 FNYEAQ. V gave up 5 bases and J gave up 0 bases; unmatched junction bases: 3. The CDR3 length is 17 residues. The CDR3 protein is CASSPGLAGDSYNEQFF. The CDR3 DNA reads TGTGCCAGCAGCCCGGGACTAGCGGGGGACTCCTACAATGAGCAGTTCTTC.

The rearrangement joins TRBV6-1 to TRBJ1-2, with 8 positions matching TRBD1. Germline-derived CDR1 and CDR2 are MNHNS and SASEGT. V lost 4 bases, J lost 4 bases, and 11 bases stayed unmatched. The CDR3 totals 16 residues. CDR3 nucleotide sequence: TGTGCCAGCAGTGGACCAGCAGGGGGCGCTGGCTATGGCTACACCTTC. Protein sequence: CASSGPAGGAGYGYTF.

The V call is TRBV28, the J call TRBJ1-2; 7 bases map to TRBD1. V trimming: 5 bases; J trimming: 3 bases; junction bases outside the gene matches: 3. The CDR3 has 13 amino acids. Germline V CDR1 and CDR2: MDHEN, SYDVKM. CDR3 region: CASSIQGHYGYTF. The CDR3 DNA reads as TGTGCCAGCAGTATACAGGGGCACTATGGCTACACCTTC.

The chain joins TRBV5-1 to TRBJ2-7; 9 nucleotides align to TRBD1. Germline CDR1 is SGHRS and CDR2 is YFSETQ. CDR3 size: 14 residues. Trimming cost V 4 bases and J 3 bases; bases outside gene matches: 5. CDR3 residues: CASSPGQGLYEQYF. DNA for the CDR3: TGCGCCAGCAGCCCGGGACAGGGCCTCTACGAGCAGTACTTC.

The rearrangement uses TRBV5-1 and TRBJ1-4; a weak D match, TRBD1 (5 bases). From germline, CDR1 is SGHRS and CDR2 YFSETQ. The CDR3 runs to 20 residues. Trimming took off 1 base at V and 5 bases at J, with 27 bases between the two ends. The CDR3 DNA is TGCGCCAGCAGCTTGAATGGCGCAGTCGGGACCGGGAGACCCAATGAAAAACTGTTTTTT. This encodes CASSLNGAVGTGRPNEKLFF.

The chain employs TRBV11-3 and TRBJ1-1, with D maybe TRBD1 (6 bases). The CDR3 consists of 13 residues. Germline V CDR1 and CDR2: SGHNT, YENEEA. The V gene lost 5 bases and the J gene lost 5 bases, with 12 bases spanning the gap. The CDR3 here is CASSHRGGTEAFF. The CDR3 nucleotides are TGTGCCAGCAGCCATAGGGGGGGGACTGAAGCTTTCTTT.